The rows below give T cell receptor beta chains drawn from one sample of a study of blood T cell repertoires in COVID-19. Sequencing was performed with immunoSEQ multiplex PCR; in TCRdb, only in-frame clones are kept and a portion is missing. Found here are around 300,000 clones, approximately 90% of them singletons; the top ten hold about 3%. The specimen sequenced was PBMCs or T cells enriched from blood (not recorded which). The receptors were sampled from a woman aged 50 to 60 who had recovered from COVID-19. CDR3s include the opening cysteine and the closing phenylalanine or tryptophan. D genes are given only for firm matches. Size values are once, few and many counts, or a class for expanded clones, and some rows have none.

TGTGCCAGCAGTTCCCCCGGACAGGGTTGGTTTCAGCCCCAGCATTTT | CASSSPGQGWFQPQHF | TRBJ1-5 | TRBV28 | 16 | - | TRBD1
TGCGCCAGCAGCCAAGACCTTACTAGCGGTGCGAACACCGGGGAGCTGTTTTTT | CASSQDLTSGANTGELFF | TRBJ2-2 | TRBV4-1 | 18 | - | TRBD2
TGTGCCAGTAGTATCGGGGGTTCTCTCTATGGCTACACCTTC | CASSIGGSLYGYTF | TRBJ1-2 | TRBV19 | 14 | - | -
TGTGCCAGCAGTGCCGACAATAAACCGGGACAGGGGAACTATGGCTACACCTTC | CASSADNKPGQGNYGYTF | TRBJ1-2 | TRBV6-1 | 18 | - | TRBD1
TGTGCCAGCAGCCCGACAGGGACGTCCTATGGCTACACCTTC | CASSPTGTSYGYTF | TRBJ1-2 | TRBV7-2 | 14 | - | TRBD1
TGTGCCACCAGCAGAGATGTCGGTGGCTACACCTTC | CATSRDVGGYTF | TRBJ1-2 | TRBV15 | 12 | - | -
TGCAGCGTTGTGACTAGCGGGAGATCTGAGACCCAGTACTTC | CSVVTSGRSETQYF | TRBJ2-5 | TRBV29-1 | 14 | - | TRBD2
TGTGCCAGCAGCTTGGATGCAGGGGCGGGTGAGACCCAGTACTTC | CASSLDAGAGETQYF | TRBJ2-5 | TRBV5-4 | 15 | once | -
TGTGCCAGCAGCCAAGTGTCTAGTGGGCAGTTCTTC | CASSQVSSGQFF | TRBJ2-1 | TRBV14 | 12 | - | -
TGTGCCAGCAGTTTATCGCTGGTGGTAGGGAGGGAAGCTTTCTTT | CASSLSLVVGREAFF | TRBJ1-1 | TRBV27 | 15 | - | -
TGTGCCAGCAGGGATTACCGGGGGCAAGAGACCCAGTACTTC | CASRDYRGQETQYF | TRBJ2-5 | TRBV2 | 14 | - | -
TGTGCCAGCAGCCATGGGGCAGATAGCAATCAGCCCCAGCATTTT | CASSHGADSNQPQHF | TRBJ1-5 | TRBV3-1/TRBV3-2 | 15 | - | -
TGTGCCAGCAGTTACCGTGGACTAGCGGGATCCTACGAGCAGTACTTC | CASSYRGLAGSYEQYF | TRBJ2-7 | TRBV6-2/TRBV6-3 | 16 | once | TRBD2
TGTGCCAGCAGTGATAACCCCCTGGCCGCTGCGCAGTATTTT | CASSDNPLAAAQYF | TRBJ2-3 | TRBV6-1 | 14 | - | -
TGTGCCAGCAGCCAGAGGGAATATGGCTACACCTTC | CASSQREYGYTF | TRBJ1-2 | TRBV3-1/TRBV3-2 | 12 | - | -
TGTGCCACCAGCAGAGATCTGGACAGGGGGCTCTATGAGCAGTTCTTC | CATSRDLDRGLYEQFF | TRBJ2-1 | TRBV15 | 16 | once | TRBD1
TGTGCCAGCAGTTTAGGCCCCCTGGCTAGCGGATACGAGCAGTACTTC | CASSLGPLASGYEQYF | TRBJ2-7 | TRBV28 | 16 | - | TRBD2
TGTGCCTGGAGTGTACCGGATTTAGCGGGAGGCCTATCCCTCCTTAACACCGGGGAGCTGTTTTTT | CAWSVPDLAGGLSLLNTGELFF | TRBJ2-2 | TRBV30 | 22 | - | TRBD2
TGTGCCAGCAGCCCCCCGGGACTAGCGGGAGGCTTCGAGACCAATGAGCAGTTCTTC | CASSPPGLAGGFETNEQFF | TRBJ2-1 | TRBV7-8 | 19 | - | TRBD2
TGTGCCAGTAGTTCTGAGAGCGGGAGCTCCTACGAGCAGTACTTC | CASSSESGSSYEQYF | TRBJ2-7 | TRBV19 | 15 | - | TRBD2
TGTGCCAGCAGCCCGGGGGTGAACACTGAAGCTTTCTTT | CASSPGVNTEAFF | TRBJ1-1 | TRBV12-3/TRBV12-4 | 13 | few | -
TGCAGCGTTGGGTCTAGCGGGAGGGCCGGCTACAATGAGCAGTTCTTC | CSVGSSGRAGYNEQFF | TRBJ2-1 | TRBV29-1 | 16 | - | TRBD2
TGTGCCAGCAGTTCAATCCGGGAGCCCGGCTCAGCCCAGCATTTT | CASSSIREPGSAQHF | TRBJ1-5 | TRBV27 | 15 | - | -
TGTGCCAGCAGCCTGACAGGGTCATACACTGAAGCTTTCTTT | CASSLTGSYTEAFF | TRBJ1-1 | TRBV7-9 | 14 | - | TRBD1
TGCGCCAGCAGCCCCCTGACAGGAGTTGAGACCCAGTACTTC | CASSPLTGVETQYF | TRBJ2-5 | TRBV5-1 | 14 | - | -
TGTGCCAGCAGCCCGAGTGGGGGGGCAGGACATACTGAAGCTTTCTTT | CASSPSGGAGHTEAFF | TRBJ1-1 | TRBV2 | 16 | - | -
TGTGCCAGCAGCTTCGACAGGGTCGGCTACGAGCAGTACTTC | CASSFDRVGYEQYF | TRBJ2-7 | TRBV7-8 | 14 | - | TRBD1
TGTGCCACCAGTAAAGGGGCGGAAGATACGCAGTATTTT | CATSKGAEDTQYF | TRBJ2-3 | TRBV24-1 | 13 | - | -
TGCGCCAGCAGCCAAGAAGGGGGAGGAGGACTAGCGGGAGCGGCAGATACGCAGTATTTT | CASSQEGGGGLAGAADTQYF | TRBJ2-3 | TRBV4-3 | 20 | - | TRBD2
TGTGCCAGCAGCGGAAGGACAGGGGATAATTCACCCCTCCACTTT | CASSGRTGDNSPLHF | TRBJ1-6 | TRBV5-6 | 15 | - | TRBD1
TGTGCCAGCAGCGCAGGGGCAAGCGAAGTAGATACGCAGTATTTT | CASSAGASEVDTQYF | TRBJ2-3 | TRBV6-5 | 15 | - | -
TGTGCCAGCAGCTCTACGGTGAACACTGAAGCTTTCTTT | CASSSTVNTEAFF | TRBJ1-1 | TRBV7-9 | 13 | - | -
TGTGCCACCAGTGATCCCGGGGACAGGGGGCTTCATACGCAGTATTTT | CATSDPGDRGLHTQYF | TRBJ2-3 | TRBV24-1 | 16 | - | TRBD1
TGTGCCAGCAGCCGGGACACTGGAAACACCATATATTTT | CASSRDTGNTIYF | TRBJ1-3 | TRBV7-2 | 13 | once | -
TGTGCCAGCAGCCAGCTGACAGGGAACTATGGCTACACCTTC | CASSQLTGNYGYTF | TRBJ1-2 | TRBV7-8 | 14 | once | TRBD1
TGTGCCAGCAGTCCTAGCCATACCGGCACAGATACGCAGTATTTT | CASSPSHTGTDTQYF | TRBJ2-3 | TRBV28 | 15 | - | -
TGTGCCAGCAGCTTAAGGGGCAGCATGAACACTGAAGCTTTCTTT | CASSLRGSMNTEAFF | TRBJ1-1 | TRBV11-2 | 15 | - | -
TGTGCCAGCAGTTTACCTCACAGGGGCGCAGGGGGCTACACCTTC | CASSLPHRGAGGYTF | TRBJ1-2 | TRBV28 | 15 | - | TRBD1
TGTGCCAGCAGCCCGACAGGAATAGGGACTGAAGCTTTCTTT | CASSPTGIGTEAFF | TRBJ1-1 | TRBV11-2 | 14 | - | -
TGTGCCAGCCAGGCGGGAGGGGTTAGCACAGATACGCAGTATTTT | CASQAGGVSTDTQYF | TRBJ2-3 | TRBV28 | 15 | - | TRBD2
TGTGCCTGGAGTGCCACCCAAGGGGCCACCGGGGAGCTGTTTTTT | CAWSATQGATGELFF | TRBJ2-2 | TRBV30 | 15 | - | -
TGTGCCAGCAGTCCTAGGGACAGGGGGAACAATCAGCCCCAGCATTTT | CASSPRDRGNNQPQHF | TRBJ1-5 | TRBV28 | 16 | - | TRBD1
TGCAGCGTTGTGGTCGGGGACCCAGGGGGCCAGCCCCAGCATTTT | CSVVVGDPGGQPQHF | TRBJ1-5 | TRBV29-1 | 15 | few | TRBD1
TGTGCCACCAGCAGAGGAGCGGGAGTATATGACGAGCAGTACTTC | CATSRGAGVYDEQYF | TRBJ2-7 | TRBV15 | 15 | - | TRBD2
TGTGCCAGTAGTATCGGTAGCGGGAGAATGGACGAGCAGTTCTTC | CASSIGSGRMDEQFF | TRBJ2-1 | TRBV19 | 15 | - | TRBD2
TGTGCCAGCAGTCAACTGATGGGGGGGCTTGCAGAGACCCAGTACTTC | CASSQLMGGLAETQYF | TRBJ2-5 | TRBV7-2 | 16 | - | -
TGTGCCAGCTCACTACTACAGGGGAATCAGCCCCAGCATTTT | CASSLLQGNQPQHF | TRBJ1-5 | TRBV18 | 14 | - | TRBD1
TGTGCCAGCAGTGGGGCGGGGCCTTTAGCCGGGGAGCTGTTTTTT | CASSGAGPLAGELFF | TRBJ2-2 | TRBV25-1 | 15 | - | -
TGTGCCTGGACCGGGACAGGGACGATTAAAAATGAAGCTTTCTTT | CAWTGTGTIKNEAFF | TRBJ1-1 | TRBV30 | 15 | many | TRBD1
TGTGCCAGCAGTGAAGCGAGGACAGGGTGGAAGCATTTT | CASSEARTGWKHF | TRBJ1-5 | TRBV6-1 | 13 | - | TRBD1
TGTGCCAGCAGCCCCGGACAGGAATACACCGGGGAGCTGTTTTTT | CASSPGQEYTGELFF | TRBJ2-2 | TRBV9 | 15 | - | TRBD1
TGCGCCAGCAGCCGCTCGTCCGGGAGTCCCTACAATGAGCAGTTCTTC | CASSRSSGSPYNEQFF | TRBJ2-1 | TRBV4-3 | 16 | - | -
TGTGCCAGCAGTGAGACAGGAGGATACAATGAGCAGTTCTTC | CASSETGGYNEQFF | TRBJ2-1 | TRBV2 | 14 | once | -
TGTGCCAGCAGTGGGTCAGGGTGGGGCACTGAAGCTTTCTTT | CASSGSGWGTEAFF | TRBJ1-1 | TRBV2 | 14 | - | -
TGTGCCAGCAGCCAACAGGGGGCGGCTAATGAAAAACTGTTTTTT | CASSQQGAANEKLFF | TRBJ1-4 | TRBV3-1/TRBV3-2 | 15 | - | TRBD1
TGTGCCAGCAGCTTAACGAGCGGGGATGGCTACACCTTC | CASSLTSGDGYTF | TRBJ1-2 | TRBV7-3 | 13 | - | -
TGTGCCAGCAGCCTCACAGATAACTCCTACAATGAGCAGTTCTTC | CASSLTDNSYNEQFF | TRBJ2-1 | TRBV9 | 15 | - | -
TGTGCCAGCAGTCGGGACAGAAACTATGGCTACACCTTC | CASSRDRNYGYTF | TRBJ1-2 | TRBV6-2/TRBV6-3 | 13 | - | TRBD1